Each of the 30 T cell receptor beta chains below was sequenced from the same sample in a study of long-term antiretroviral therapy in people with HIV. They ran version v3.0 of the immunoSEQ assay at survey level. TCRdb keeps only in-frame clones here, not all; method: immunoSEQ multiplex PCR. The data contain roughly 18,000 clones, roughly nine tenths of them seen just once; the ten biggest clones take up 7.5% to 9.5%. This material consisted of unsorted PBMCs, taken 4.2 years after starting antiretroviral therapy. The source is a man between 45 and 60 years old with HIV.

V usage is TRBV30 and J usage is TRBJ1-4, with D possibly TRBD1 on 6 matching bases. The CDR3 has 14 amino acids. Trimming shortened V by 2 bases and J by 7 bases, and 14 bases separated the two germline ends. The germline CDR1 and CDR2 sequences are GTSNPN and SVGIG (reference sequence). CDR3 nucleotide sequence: TGTGCCTGGAGTACAGGGATGGGACTTGAAAAACTGTTTTTT. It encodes CAWSTGMGLEKLFF.

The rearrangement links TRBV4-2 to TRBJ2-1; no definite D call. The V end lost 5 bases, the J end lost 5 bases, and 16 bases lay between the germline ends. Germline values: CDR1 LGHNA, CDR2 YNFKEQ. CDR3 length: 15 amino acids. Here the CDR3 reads CASSASMWVDNEQFF. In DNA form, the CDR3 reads TGTGCCAGCAGCGCCTCCATGTGGGTTGACAATGAGCAGTTCTTC.

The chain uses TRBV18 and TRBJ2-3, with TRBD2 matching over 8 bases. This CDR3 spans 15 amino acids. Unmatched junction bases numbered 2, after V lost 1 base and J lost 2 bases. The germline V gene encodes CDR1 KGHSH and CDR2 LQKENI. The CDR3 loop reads CASSPRAGATDTQYF. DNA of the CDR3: TGTGCCAGCTCACCACGAGCGGGGGCCACAGATACGCAGTATTTT.

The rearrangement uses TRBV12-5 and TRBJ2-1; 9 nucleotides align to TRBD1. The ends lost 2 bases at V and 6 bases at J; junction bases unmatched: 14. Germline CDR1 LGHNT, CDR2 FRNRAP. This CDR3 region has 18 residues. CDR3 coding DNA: TGTGCTAGTGGTTTGCCCTCTTTACAGGGGGCGCAGAGCAATGAGCAGTTCTTC. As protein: CASGLPSLQGAQSNEQFF.

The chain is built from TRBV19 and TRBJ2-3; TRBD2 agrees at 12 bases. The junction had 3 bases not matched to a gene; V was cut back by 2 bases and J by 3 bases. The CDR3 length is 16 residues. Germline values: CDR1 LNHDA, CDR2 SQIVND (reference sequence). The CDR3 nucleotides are TGTGCCAGTAGTATACTAGCGGGGGGGCTGACAGATACGCAGTATTTT. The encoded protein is CASSILAGGLTDTQYF.

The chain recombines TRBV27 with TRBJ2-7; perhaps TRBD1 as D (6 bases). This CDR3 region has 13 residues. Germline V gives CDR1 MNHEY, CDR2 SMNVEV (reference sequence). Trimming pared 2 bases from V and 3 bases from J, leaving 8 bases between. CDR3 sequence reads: CASSLQGHYEQYF. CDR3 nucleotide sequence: TGTGCCAGCAGTTTACAGGGACACTACGAGCAGTACTTC.

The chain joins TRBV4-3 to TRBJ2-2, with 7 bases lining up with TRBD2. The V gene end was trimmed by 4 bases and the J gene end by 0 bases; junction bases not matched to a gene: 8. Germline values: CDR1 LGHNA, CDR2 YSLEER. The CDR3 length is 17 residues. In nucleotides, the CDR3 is TGCGCCAGCAGCCCCCGTCCCAGCGGGACGAACACCGGGGAGCTGTTTTTT. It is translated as CASSPRPSGTNTGELFF.

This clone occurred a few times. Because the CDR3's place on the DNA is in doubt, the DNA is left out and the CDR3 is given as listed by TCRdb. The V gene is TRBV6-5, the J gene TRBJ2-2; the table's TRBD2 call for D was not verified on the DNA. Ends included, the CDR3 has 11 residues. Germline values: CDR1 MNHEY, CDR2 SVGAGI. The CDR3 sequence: CASSSSGELFF.

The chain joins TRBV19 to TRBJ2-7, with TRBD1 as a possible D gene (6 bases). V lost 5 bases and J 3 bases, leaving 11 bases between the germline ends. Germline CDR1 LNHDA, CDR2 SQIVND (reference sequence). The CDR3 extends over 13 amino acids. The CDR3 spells CASSSGESYEQYF. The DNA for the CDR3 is TGTGCCAGTAGTTCAGGGGAGAGCTACGAGCAGTACTTC.

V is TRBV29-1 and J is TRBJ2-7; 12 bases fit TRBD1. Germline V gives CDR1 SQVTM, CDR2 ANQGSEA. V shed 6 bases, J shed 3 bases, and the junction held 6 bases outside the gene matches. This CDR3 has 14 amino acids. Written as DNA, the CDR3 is TGCAGCGTCGCCGGGACAGGGGGCGGCTACGAGCAGTACTTC. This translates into CSVAGTGGGYEQYF.

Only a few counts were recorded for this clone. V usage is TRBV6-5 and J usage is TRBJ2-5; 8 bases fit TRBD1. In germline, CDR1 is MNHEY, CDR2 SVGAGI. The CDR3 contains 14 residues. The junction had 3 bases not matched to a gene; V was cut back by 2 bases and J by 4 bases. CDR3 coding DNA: TGTGCCAGCAGTTACGGCAGGGGGCGAGAGACCCAGTACTTC. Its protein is CASSYGRGRETQYF.

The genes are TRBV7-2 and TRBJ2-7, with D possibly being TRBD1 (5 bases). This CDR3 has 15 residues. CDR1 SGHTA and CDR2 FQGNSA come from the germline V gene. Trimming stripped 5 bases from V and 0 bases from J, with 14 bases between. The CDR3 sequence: CASSLLQGASYEQYF. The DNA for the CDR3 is TGTGCCAGCAGCCTCCTCCAAGGGGCCTCCTACGAGCAGTACTTC.

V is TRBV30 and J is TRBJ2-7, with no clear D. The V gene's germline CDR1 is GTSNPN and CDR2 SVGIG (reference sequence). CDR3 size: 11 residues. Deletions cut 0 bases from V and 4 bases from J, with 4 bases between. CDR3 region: CAWSVSYEQYF. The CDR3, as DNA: TGTGCCTGGAGTGTTAGTTACGAGCAGTACTTC.

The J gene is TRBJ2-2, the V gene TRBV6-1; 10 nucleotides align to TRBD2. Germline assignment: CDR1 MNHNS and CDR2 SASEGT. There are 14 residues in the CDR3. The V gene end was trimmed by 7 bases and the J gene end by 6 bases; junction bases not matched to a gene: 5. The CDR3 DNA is TGTGCCAGCAAAGAGCGGGGGGGCGCCGGGGAGCTGTTTTTT. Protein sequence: CASKERGGAGELFF.

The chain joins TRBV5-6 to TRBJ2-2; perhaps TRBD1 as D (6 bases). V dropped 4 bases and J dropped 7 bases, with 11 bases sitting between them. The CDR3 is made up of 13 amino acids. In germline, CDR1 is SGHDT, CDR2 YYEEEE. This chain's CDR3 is CASSLRGGGELFF. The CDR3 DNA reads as TGTGCCAGCAGCCTCAGGGGCGGCGGGGAGCTGTTTTTT.

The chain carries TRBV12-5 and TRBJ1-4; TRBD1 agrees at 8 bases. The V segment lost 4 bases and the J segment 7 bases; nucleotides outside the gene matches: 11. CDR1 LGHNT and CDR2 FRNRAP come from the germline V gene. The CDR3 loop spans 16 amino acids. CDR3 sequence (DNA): TGTGCTAGTGGTTCTTGTTTACAGGGGGAAAGTGAAAAACTGTTTTTT. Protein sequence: CASGSCLQGESEKLFF.

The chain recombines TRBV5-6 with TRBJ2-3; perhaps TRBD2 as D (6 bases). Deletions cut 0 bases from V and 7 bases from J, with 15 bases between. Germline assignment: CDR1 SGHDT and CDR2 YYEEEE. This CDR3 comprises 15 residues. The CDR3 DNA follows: TGTGCCAGCAGCTTGGTCGGCCAGGGAGGTAATACGCAGTATTTT. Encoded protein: CASSLVGQGGNTQYF.

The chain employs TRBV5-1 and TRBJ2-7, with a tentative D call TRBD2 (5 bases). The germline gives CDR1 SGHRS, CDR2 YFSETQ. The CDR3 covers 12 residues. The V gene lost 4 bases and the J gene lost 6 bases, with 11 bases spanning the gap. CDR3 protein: CASSPGFGEQYF. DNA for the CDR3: TGCGCCAGCAGCCCGGGATTCGGCGAGCAGTACTTC. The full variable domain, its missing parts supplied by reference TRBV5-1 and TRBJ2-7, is KAGVTQTPRYLIKTRGQQVTLSCSPISGHRSVSWYQQTPGQGLQFLFEYFSETQRNKGNFPGRFSGRQFSNSRSEMNVSTLELGDSALYLCASSPGFGEQYFGPGTRLTVT.

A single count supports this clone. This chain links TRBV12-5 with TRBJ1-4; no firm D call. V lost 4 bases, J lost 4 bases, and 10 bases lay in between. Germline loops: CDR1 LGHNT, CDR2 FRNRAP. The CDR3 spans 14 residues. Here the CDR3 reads CASGSYRDNEKLFF. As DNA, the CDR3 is TGTGCTAGTGGTTCGTATAGGGATAATGAAAAACTGTTTTTT.

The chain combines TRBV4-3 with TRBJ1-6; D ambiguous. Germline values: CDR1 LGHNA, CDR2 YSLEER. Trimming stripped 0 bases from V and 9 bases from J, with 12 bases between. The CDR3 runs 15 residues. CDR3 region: CASSQDRVSGSPLHF. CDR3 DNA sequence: TGCGCCAGCAGCCAAGATCGCGTTTCGGGTTCACCCCTCCACTTT.

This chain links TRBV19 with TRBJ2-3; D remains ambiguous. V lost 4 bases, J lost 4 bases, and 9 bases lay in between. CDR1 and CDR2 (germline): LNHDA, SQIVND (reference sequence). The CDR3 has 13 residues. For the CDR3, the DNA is TGTGCCAGTAGTAGGCAGGTCCCAGATACGCAGTATTTT. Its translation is CASSRQVPDTQYF.

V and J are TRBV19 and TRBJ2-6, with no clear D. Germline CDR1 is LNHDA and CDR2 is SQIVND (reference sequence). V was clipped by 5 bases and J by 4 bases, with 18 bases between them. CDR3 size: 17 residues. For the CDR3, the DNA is TGTGCCAGTAGTCTCCCAACCACAGTCTCCGGGGCCAACGTCCTGACTTTC. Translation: CASSLPTTVSGANVLTF.

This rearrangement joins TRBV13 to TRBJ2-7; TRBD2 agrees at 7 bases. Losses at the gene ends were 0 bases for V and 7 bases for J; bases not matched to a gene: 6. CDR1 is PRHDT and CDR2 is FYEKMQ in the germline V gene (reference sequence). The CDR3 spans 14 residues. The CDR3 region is CASSLGLAKEEQYF. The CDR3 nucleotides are TGTGCCAGCAGCTTAGGACTAGCGAAGGAGGAGCAGTACTTC.

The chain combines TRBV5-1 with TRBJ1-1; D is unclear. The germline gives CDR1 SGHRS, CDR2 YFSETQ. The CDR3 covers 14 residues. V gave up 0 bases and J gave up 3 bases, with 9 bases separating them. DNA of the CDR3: TGCGCCAGCAGCTTGGCCTCTGTAGACACTGAAGCTTTCTTT. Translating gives CASSLASVDTEAFF. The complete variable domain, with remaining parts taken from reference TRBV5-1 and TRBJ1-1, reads KAGVTQTPRYLIKTRGQQVTLSCSPISGHRSVSWYQQTPGQGLQFLFEYFSETQRNKGNFPGRFSGRQFSNSRSEMNVSTLELGDSALYLCASSLASVDTEAFFGQGTRLTVV.

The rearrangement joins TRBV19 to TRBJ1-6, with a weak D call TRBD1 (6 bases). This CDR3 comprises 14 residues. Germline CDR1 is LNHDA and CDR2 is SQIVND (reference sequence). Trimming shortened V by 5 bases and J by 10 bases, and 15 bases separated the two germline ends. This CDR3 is CASSQGQSGSPLHF. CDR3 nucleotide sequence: TGTGCCAGTAGTCAGGGACAATCGGGGTCACCCCTCCACTTT.

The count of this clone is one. The CDR3 DNA follows: TGTGCCAGCAGCCCAGGAGGGGGCTATGGCTACACCTTC. Protein: CASSPGGGYGYTF. The rearrangement uses TRBV7-6 and TRBJ1-2; D is perhaps TRBD1 (6 bases). The germline V gene encodes CDR1 SGHVS and CDR2 FNYEAQ. Trimming cost V 5 bases and J 4 bases, with 11 bases left between them. The CDR3 length is 13 residues.

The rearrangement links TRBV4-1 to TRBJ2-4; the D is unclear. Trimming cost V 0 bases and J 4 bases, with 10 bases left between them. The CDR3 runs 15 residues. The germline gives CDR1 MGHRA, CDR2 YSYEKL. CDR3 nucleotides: TGCGCCAGCAGCCAAGAGCCGGAGATAAAAAACATTCAGTACTTC. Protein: CASSQEPEIKNIQYF.

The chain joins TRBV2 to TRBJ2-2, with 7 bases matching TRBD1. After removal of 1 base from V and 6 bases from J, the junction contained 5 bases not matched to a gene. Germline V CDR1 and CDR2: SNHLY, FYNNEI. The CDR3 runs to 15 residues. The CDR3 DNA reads TGTGCCAGCAGTGAAGGTACAGGGGTACCCGGGGAGCTGTTTTTT. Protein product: CASSEGTGVPGELFF.

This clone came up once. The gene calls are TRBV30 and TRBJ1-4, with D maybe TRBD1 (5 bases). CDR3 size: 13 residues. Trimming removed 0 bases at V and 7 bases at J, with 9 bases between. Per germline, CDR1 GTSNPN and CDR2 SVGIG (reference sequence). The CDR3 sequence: CAWSVGTSEKLFF. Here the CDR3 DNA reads TGTGCCTGGAGTGTAGGGACCAGTGAAAAACTGTTTTTT.

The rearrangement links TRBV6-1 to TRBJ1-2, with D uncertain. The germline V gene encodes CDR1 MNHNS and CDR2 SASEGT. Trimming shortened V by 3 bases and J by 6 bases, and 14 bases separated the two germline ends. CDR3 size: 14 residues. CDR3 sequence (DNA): TGTGCCAGCAGTGATTGGGGAGGAGGCGATGGCTACACCTTC. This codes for CASSDWGGGDGYTF.